This T cell receptor beta chain stems from a study of blood T cell repertoires in COVID-19. At the level of the study: PBMCs, B-cell-depleted T cells, or T cells provided the cDNA or gDNA that made up the material.

Trimming shortened V by 4 bases and J by 9 bases, and 19 bases separated the two germline ends. This CDR3 is built from 14 residues. Germline lookup yields CDR1 GTSNPN and CDR2 SVGIG (reference sequence). As processed by the authors: Using reference gene primer amplification, nucleated cell counts were estimated. Profiled with immunoSEQ multiplex PCR; TCRdb holds only in-frame clones, not every one. V, J and clone size reflect that table, while D and trimming were determined from the DNA. Of under 25,000 clones in the sample, 70% to 90% were seen once. The sequence was obtained from a human donor with active COVID-19. The donor label of this sample is uncertain. The sample was peripheral blood. The chain links TRBV30 to TRBJ2-1, with a weak D call TRBD1 (6 bases). The CDR3 DNA is TGTGCCTGGACGGGGCAGGGGCTTTTCATTGAGCAGTTCTTC. This gives the protein CAWTGQGLFIEQFF.